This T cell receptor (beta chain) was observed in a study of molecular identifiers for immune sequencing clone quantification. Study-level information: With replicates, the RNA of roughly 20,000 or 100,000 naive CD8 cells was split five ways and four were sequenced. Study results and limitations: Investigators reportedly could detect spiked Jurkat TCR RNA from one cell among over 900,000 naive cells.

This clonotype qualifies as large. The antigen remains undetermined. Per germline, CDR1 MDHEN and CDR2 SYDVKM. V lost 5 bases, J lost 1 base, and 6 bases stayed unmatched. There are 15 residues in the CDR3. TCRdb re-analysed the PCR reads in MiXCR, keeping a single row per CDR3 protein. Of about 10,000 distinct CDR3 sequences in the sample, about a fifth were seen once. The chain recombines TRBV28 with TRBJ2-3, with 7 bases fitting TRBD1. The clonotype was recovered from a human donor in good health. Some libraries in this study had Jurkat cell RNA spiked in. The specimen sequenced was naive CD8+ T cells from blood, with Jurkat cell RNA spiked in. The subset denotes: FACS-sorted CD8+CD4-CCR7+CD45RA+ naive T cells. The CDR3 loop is CASSPYRGGTDTQYF. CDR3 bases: TGTGCCAGCAGTCCATACAGGGGCGGCACAGATACGCAGTATTTT.